The text below deals with one T cell receptor beta chain. This sample is part of a study of T cells after yellow fever vaccination. The CDR3 consists of 18 residues. With 1 base removed from V and 5 bases from J, the gap between germline ends came to 20 bases. In germline, CDR1 is SEHNR, CDR2 FQNEAQ (reference sequence). Production of TCR cDNA was by 5'RACE template switching, which also added a universal primer site and UMIs. A single record per CDR3 protein comes from TCRdb applying MiXCR to the 5' RACE reads. The table lists fewer than 400,000 distinct CDR3 sequences, about 10% of them singletons. The TCR sequence derives from a man between 18 and 29 years old who received the YFV17D yellow fever vaccine. V gene TRBV7-9 combines with J gene TRBJ2-2, with D maybe TRBD1 (5 bases). The input for sequencing was CD4+ T cells sorted from PBMCs, taken 45 days after the yellow fever booster vaccination. CDR3 in amino acids: CASSLVQSSQGGTGELFF. CDR3 in DNA: TGTGCCAGCAGCTTAGTGCAGTCCTCCCAGGGTGGAACCGGGGAGCTGTTTTTT. Filled out from reference TRBV7-9 and TRBJ2-2, the complete variable domain reads DTGVSQNPRHKITKRGQNVTFRCDPISEHNRLYWYRQTLGQGPEFLTYFQNEAQLEKSRLLSDRFSAERPKGSFSTLEIQRTEQGDSAMYLCASSLVQSSQGGTGELFFGEGSRLTVL.